The sequence of this T cell receptor (beta chain) was determined in a study of post-analysis software for immune sequencing data. Study-level findings and limits: Controls had lower frequencies than patients of 4 or 5 TRBV segments, which included TRBV5-6, TRBV5-1 and TRBV20-1. Those samples that were prepared in the same batch co-clustered strongly by F measure.

This clonotype was detected a few times. Its target is not known. The CDR3 is made up of 12 amino acids. With 2 bases clipped from V and 8 bases from J, the junction kept 4 bases outside the gene matches. Germline assignment: CDR1 SQVTM and CDR2 ANQGSEA. TCR beta libraries were prepared from cDNA with unique molecular identifiers. Input populations of about 0.85 to 11 million T cells gave rise to around 480,000 cDNA molecules. One entry per CDR3 protein results from TCRdb running MiXCR on the PCR reads. This table holds about 680,000 distinct CDR3 sequences, around 60% found once. Sequences were obtained from blood. This rearrangement joins TRBV29-1 to TRBJ1-2, with TRBD1 identical over 8 bases. This clonotype originated in a girl aged 2-10 years with multiple sclerosis. In nucleotides, the CDR3 is TGCAGCGTTGAATCAGGGGGCATCGGCTACACCTTC. It yields the protein CSVESGGIGYTF.